These 9 T cell receptor beta chains came from one sample sequenced in a study of shared clonotypes between healthy human individuals. Sequencing used immunoSEQ multiplex PCR; TCRdb keeps in-frame clones, though not all of them. The table records 400,000 to 500,000 clones, around three quarters of them present only once. The sequenced material came from PBMCs. These receptors were taken from a woman between 40 and 55 years old in good health. Some clones in this sample may be carry-over from other donors' samples.

Remarks on this clone: Other nucleotide sequences from this sample produce the same CDR3. This sequence joins TRBV5-1 and TRBJ2-7; 9 bases fit TRBD2. Germline trimming cut 4 bases from V and 5 bases from J; bases unmatched to any gene: 16. The CDR3 totals 17 residues. CDR1 and CDR2 from the germline V gene are SGHRS and YFSETQ. The CDR3 sequence: CASSTGVAGDRTDEQYF. As DNA, the CDR3 is TGCGCCAGCAGCACCGGGGTAGCGGGGGACCGGACCGACGAGCAGTACTTC.

This clone was detected once. The chain joins TRBV29-1 to TRBJ2-7; tentative D call: TRBD2 (6 bases). The V end was cut by 1 base, the J end by 7 bases, with 14 bases between. Germline V gene lookup returns CDR1 SQVTM and CDR2 ANQGSEA. CDR3 length: 13 residues. This CDR3 is CSVEVPGEGEQYF. The CDR3, as DNA: TGCAGCGTTGAAGTCCCGGGAGAGGGAGAGCAGTACTTC.

Points on this clone: The sample contains more than one DNA sequence encoding this CDR3. J is TRBJ2-7 and V is TRBV7-8; no clear D. Germline CDR1 is SGHVS and CDR2 is FQNEAQ. V lost 1 base, J lost 2 bases, and 6 bases lay in between. The CDR3 has 13 residues. The DNA for the CDR3 is TGTGCCAGCAGCTTAGGGACCACCTACGAGCAGTACTTC. As protein: CASSLGTTYEQYF.

As for this clone: At one boundary the junction diverges from the germline segment, which might be a read error. The chain employs TRBV30 and TRBJ1-1; D unclear. This CDR3 region has 10 residues. Germline CDR1 reads GTSNPN; CDR2 reads SVGIG (reference sequence). In DNA form, the CDR3 reads TGCACTTTTGTGAACACTGAAGCTTTCTTT. Translating it yields CTFVNTEAFF.

In regard to this clone: Other DNA sequences in this specimen translate into the identical CDR3. This chain links TRBV7-9 with TRBJ1-1; possibly TRBD1 for D (6 bases). The CDR3 has 13 amino acids. CDR1 and CDR2 from the germline V gene are SEHNR and FQNEAQ (reference sequence). Trimming pared 4 bases from V and 1 base from J, leaving 7 bases between. The CDR3 loop reads CASSSDRNTEAFF. The CDR3 region has the DNA TGTGCCAGCAGCTCGGACAGGAACACTGAAGCTTTCTTT.

The rearrangement links TRBV19 to TRBJ1-2, with TRBD1 matching 8 bases. The CDR3 runs 15 residues. Looked up from germline, CDR1 is LNHDA and CDR2 is SQIVND (reference sequence). V shed 3 bases, J shed 6 bases, and the junction held 9 bases outside the gene matches. In DNA, the CDR3 is TGTGCCAGTAGTATTGGGTCAGGGGGCGCCCATGGCTACACCTTC. Translating it yields CASSIGSGGAHGYTF.

The genes are TRBV5-4 and TRBJ2-7, with D maybe TRBD2 (6 bases). The CDR3 sequence is 15 residues long. Trimming stripped 3 bases from V and 2 bases from J, with 15 bases between. Germline CDR1 SGHNT, CDR2 YYREEE (reference sequence). The CDR3 loop is CASSYSSDQPYEQYF. The CDR3 coding sequence is TGTGCCAGCAGCTATTCTAGCGACCAGCCCTACGAGCAGTACTTC.

The chain joins TRBV9 to TRBJ2-3; 8 bases line up with TRBD2. Germline-derived CDR1 and CDR2 are SGDLS and YYNGEE. V lost 0 bases and J lost 4; bases outside the gene matches: 7. This CDR3 spans 16 amino acids. In DNA, the CDR3 is TGTGCCAGCAGCGTAGCTGCGAGCGGGAGTGCAGATACGCAGTATTTT. It specifies CASSVAASGSADTQYF. Filled out from reference TRBV9 and TRBJ2-3, the complete variable domain reads DSGVTQTPKHLITATGQRVTLRCSPRSGDLSVYWYQQSLDQGLQFLIQYYNGEERAKGNILERFSAQQFPDLHSELNLSSLELGDSALYFCASSVAASGSADTQYFGPGTRLTVL.

V and J are TRBV9 and TRBJ1-2; D remains ambiguous. Trimming removed 0 bases at V and 1 base at J, with 13 bases between. The CDR3 runs to 16 residues. CDR1 is SGDLS, CDR2 YYNGEE, per germline. CDR3 nucleotides: TGTGCCAGCAGCGTAGGGGCCACTCCGCATAACTATGGCTACACCTTC. It specifies CASSVGATPHNYGYTF.